Listed below are T cell receptor beta chains from one sample, sequenced in a study of beta chain features in type 1 diabetes. The assay was immunoSEQ multiplex PCR, and TCRdb's table has in-frame clones only and misses some. Here the sample spans about 180,000 clones, approximately 7.8% being singletons. The sequenced material came from central memory CD4+ T cells from blood. The receptors here all came from a woman in her forties with type 1 diabetes. Both conserved end residues are part of each CDR3. Fields, in order: clone size, J gene, V gene, CDR3 protein. Clone size appears in some rows only: once, few, many, or a class for an expanded clone.

- TRBJ2-7 TRBV5-4 CASSPRVRSDEQYF
few TRBJ1-2 TRBV2 CASSERQSYGYTF
few TRBJ2-7 TRBV18 CASSSTTGNEQYF
- TRBJ1-2 TRBV11-2 CASSGQGRRDGYTF
few TRBJ2-5 TRBV28 CASSSGQGQETQYF
many TRBJ2-1 TRBV18 CASSPEQYNEQFF
few TRBJ1-6 TRBV6-6 CASRGLNSPLHF
- TRBJ2-1 TRBV6-6 CASSLQGSSYNEQFF
few TRBJ1-1 TRBV6-5 CASSSIFQGARTEAFF
few TRBJ2-2 TRBV7-3 CASSLTRGNTGELFF
few TRBJ1-1 TRBV14 CASRWEMNTEAFF
many TRBJ2-3 TRBV7-9 CASSKGQDTQYF
- TRBJ2-3 TRBV7-9 CASSLSPGLAVNF
few TRBJ1-1 TRBV7-2 CASSFGQVGGTEAFF
few TRBJ1-2 TRBV6-5 CASSSSGGGDYGYTF
- TRBJ1-1 TRBV4-2 CASSHSRGGTGGNTEAFF
- TRBJ1-1 TRBV30 CAGGEASEAFF
- TRBJ2-2 TRBV4-2 CASSQEAGGRVTGELFF
few TRBJ2-7 TRBV2 CASTRGGAYEQYF
few TRBJ2-5 TRBV7-9 CASSLDPQGTQYF
few TRBJ1-5 TRBV5-6 CASSLAGGANQPQHF
few TRBJ1-5 TRBV28 CASTPGDQPQHF
- TRBJ1-5 TRBV6-5 CASTEDRGGQPQHF
- TRBJ2-5 TRBV9 CASSVDLSGETQYF
few TRBJ2-3 TRBV2 CASRFTGTGTDTQYF
few TRBJ2-1 TRBV7-9 CASSSLAGGNEQFF
few TRBJ2-7 TRBV4-3 CASSQDYRGAGGTYEQYF
few TRBJ1-2 TRBV4-3 CASSQETGVGYGYTF
- TRBJ2-1 TRBV5-6 CASSLLREQFF
- TRBJ1-6 TRBV14 CASSQRENSPLHF
few TRBJ1-5 TRBV4-1 CASSQEGQSFNNQPQHF
many TRBJ2-5 TRBV29-1 CSVETGEETQYF
- TRBJ2-2 TRBV7-9 CASSSPRTNTGELFF
- TRBJ2-3 TRBV18 CASSPIGVSSTDTQYF
few TRBJ2-7 TRBV4-2 CASSPRTDGEQYF
few TRBJ2-7 TRBV29-1 CSVEVQLAGIREQYF
- TRBJ2-3 TRBV5-1 CASSLVTGGTDTQYF
few TRBJ2-6 TRBV6-6 CASSPLAGSTANVLTF
- TRBJ2-5 TRBV28 CASTPRRRGETQYF
- TRBJ2-7 TRBV11-1 CASSLASGDYEQYF
- TRBJ1-1 TRBV7-2 CASSYRDRGLDRTEAFF
few TRBJ1-6 TRBV5-1 CASSRGTGVGYNSPLHF
few TRBJ2-7 TRBV11-2 CASSLELAGFTYEQYF